This T cell receptor beta chain was recorded in a study of blood T cell repertoires in COVID-19. The wider study: Spain, Italy and the United States supplied samples that represented acute and convalescent COVID-19. T cells, B-cell-depleted T cells, or PBMCs provided the cDNA or gDNA that served as material.

This clone showed up just once. CDR1 and CDR2 from the germline V gene are SGHTA and FQGNSA. This CDR3 spans 14 amino acids. Trimming removed 3 bases at V and 5 bases at J, with 13 bases between. Per the authors' pipeline: By means of reference gene primer amplification, nucleated cell counts were estimated. Some clones are missing from TCRdb's copy, which holds only in-frame ones; the method was immunoSEQ multiplex PCR. The D gene and trimming were derived from the DNA, and the V and J assignments and clone size from that table. The sample contains over 250,000 clones, roughly nine tenths of which appear only once.

The TCR comes from a man aged 35-49 years who had recovered from COVID-19. Sequencing input: peripheral blood. The chain recombines TRBV7-2 with TRBJ1-1; a weak D match, TRBD1 (5 bases). CDR3 coding DNA: TGTGCCAGCAGCTTTAAGGGGAAGGGGACTGAAGCTTTCTTT. Protein: CASSFKGKGTEAFF.